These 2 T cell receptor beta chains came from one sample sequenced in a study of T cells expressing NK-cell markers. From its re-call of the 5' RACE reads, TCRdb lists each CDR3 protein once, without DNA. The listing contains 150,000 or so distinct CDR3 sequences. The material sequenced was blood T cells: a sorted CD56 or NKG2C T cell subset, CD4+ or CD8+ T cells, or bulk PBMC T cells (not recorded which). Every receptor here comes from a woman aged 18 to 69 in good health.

The CDR3 is CASSLGSLYTGELFF. The gene calls are TRBV7-6 and TRBJ2-2. Per the germline V gene, CDR1 is SGHVS and CDR2 is FNYEAQ. The CDR3 length is 15 residues. Combining the CDR3 with reference TRBV7-6 and TRBJ2-2 gives the whole variable domain GAGVSQSPRYKVTKRGQDVALRCDPISGHVSLYWYRQALGQGPEFLTYFNYEAQQDKSGLPNDRFSAERPEGSISTLTIQRTEQRDSAMYRCASSLGSLYTGELFFGEGSRLTVL.

CDR3 loop: CASSLVSAAQFF. This chain uses TRBV5-6 with TRBJ2-1. CDR1 SGHDT and CDR2 YYEEEE come from the germline V gene. The CDR3 spans 12 residues.